A single sample gave rise to the 4 T cell receptor beta chains below, sequenced in a study of blood T cells in healthy people across ages. Through a sample-barcoded 5' primer and a J-beta primer mix, a second PCR was run for roughly 6 to 12 cycles. TCRdb passed the 5' RACE reads through MiXCR, listing each CDR3 protein once. Of roughly 1,300,000 distinct CDR3 sequences listed, 45% to 70% are singletons. Sequencing input: blood. The receptor set was obtained from a man aged 18 to 30 in good health.

The rearrangement uses TRBV6-2 or TRBV6-3 and TRBJ1-1; possibly TRBD1 for D (6 bases). This CDR3 is built from 11 residues. V was pared by 7 bases and J by 8 bases, with 11 bases between. In germline, CDR1 is MNHEY, CDR2 SVGEGT. The CDR3 region has the DNA TGTGCCAGCACCCACGGACAGGAAGCTTTCTTT. This gives the protein CASTHGQEAFF.

The chain has TRBV20-1 and TRBJ2-5; the D gene is possibly TRBD1 (6 bases). From germline, CDR1 is DFQATT and CDR2 SNEGSKA (reference sequence). The CDR3 is 13 amino acids. Trimming removed 3 bases at V and 0 bases at J, with 8 bases between. The CDR3 spells CSASGDNQETQYF. CDR3 nucleotide sequence: TGCAGTGCTAGTGGGGACAACCAAGAGACCCAGTACTTC.

There are many counts of this clonotype. The rearrangement joins TRBV9 to TRBJ2-5; D is possibly TRBD1 or TRBD2 (5 bases each). Trimming took off 0 bases at V and 3 bases at J, with 12 bases between the two ends. The CDR3 is 15 amino acids. Germline loops: CDR1 SGDLS, CDR2 YYNGEE. In nucleotides, the CDR3 is TGTGCCAGCAGCGTAGTTCCCGGGACCAAAGAGACCCAGTACTTC. This gives the protein CASSVVPGTKETQYF.

This clonotype came up a few times. This sequence joins TRBV20-1 and TRBJ2-1; 7 bases map to TRBD2. Germline V gives CDR1 DFQATT, CDR2 SNEGSKA (reference sequence). V lost 0 bases and J lost 10; bases outside the gene matches: 6. CDR3 size: 13 residues. CDR3 region: CSARDTAAGEQFF. The CDR3 nucleotides read TGCAGTGCTAGAGATACGGCAGCGGGAGAGCAGTTCTTC.